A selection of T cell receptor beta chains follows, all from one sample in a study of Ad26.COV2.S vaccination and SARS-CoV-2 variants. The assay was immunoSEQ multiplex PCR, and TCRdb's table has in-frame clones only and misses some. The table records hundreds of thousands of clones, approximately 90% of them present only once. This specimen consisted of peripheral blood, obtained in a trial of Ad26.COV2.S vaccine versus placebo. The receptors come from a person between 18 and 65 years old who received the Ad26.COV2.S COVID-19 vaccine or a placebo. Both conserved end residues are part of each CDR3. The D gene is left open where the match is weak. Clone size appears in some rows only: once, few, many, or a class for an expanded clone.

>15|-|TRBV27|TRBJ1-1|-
CASLDIRNMNTEAFF
TGTGCCAGCTTAGATATTAGAAATATGAACACTGAAGCTTTCTTT
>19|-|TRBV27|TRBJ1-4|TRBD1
CASSLLAYGTGESNEKLFF
TGTGCCAGCAGTCTACTCGCCTACGGGACAGGGGAGAGTAATGAAAAACTGTTTTTT
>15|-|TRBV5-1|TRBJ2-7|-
CASSPAPVGPYEQYF
TGCGCCAGCAGCCCCGCTCCGGTGGGCCCCTACGAGCAGTACTTC
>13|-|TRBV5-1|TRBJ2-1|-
CASLNLGQNEQFF
TGCGCCAGCCTTAATCTAGGACAGAATGAGCAGTTCTTC
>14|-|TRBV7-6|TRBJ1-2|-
CASSPDLTGYGYTF
TGTGCCAGCAGCCCAGACCTCACAGGCTATGGCTACACCTTC
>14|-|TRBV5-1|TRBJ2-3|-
CASSLARWGDTQYF
TGCGCCAGCAGCTTGGCCCGCTGGGGAGATACGCAGTATTTT
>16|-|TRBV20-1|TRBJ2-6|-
CSASGTKLSGANVLTF
TGCAGTGCTAGTGGCACAAAACTCTCTGGGGCCAACGTCCTGACTTTC
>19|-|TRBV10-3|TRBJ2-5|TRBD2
CAISDPLGGSGEFKETQYF
TGTGCCATCAGTGACCCCCTAGGTGGCAGCGGGGAATTCAAAGAGACCCAGTACTTC
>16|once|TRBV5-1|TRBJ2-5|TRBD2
CASSPGGLAGIETQYF
TGCGCCAGCAGCCCGGGGGGCCTAGCGGGGATTGAGACCCAGTACTTC
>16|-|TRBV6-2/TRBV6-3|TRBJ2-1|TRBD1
CASSSTTGTGFNEQFF
TGTGCCAGCAGTTCTACAACCGGGACAGGGTTCAATGAGCAGTTCTTC
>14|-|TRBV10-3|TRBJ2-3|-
CAIKSLKGGDTQYF
TGTGCCATCAAGTCCCTGAAAGGCGGGGATACGCAGTATTTT
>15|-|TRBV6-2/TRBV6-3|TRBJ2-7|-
CASGLRGSGAGEQYF
TGTGCCAGCGGCCTCCGGGGTAGCGGTGCGGGCGAGCAGTACTTC
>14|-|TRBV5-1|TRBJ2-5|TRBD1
CASTRDRGRETQYF
TGCGCCAGCACCCGGGACAGGGGTAGGGAGACCCAGTACTTC
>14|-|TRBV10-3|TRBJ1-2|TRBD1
CAISGQGLIDGYTF
TGTGCCATCAGCGGACAGGGCTTAATCGATGGCTACACCTTC
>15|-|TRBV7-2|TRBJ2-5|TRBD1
CASSARQGPEETQYF
TGTGCCAGCAGCGCACGACAGGGGCCTGAAGAGACCCAGTACTTC
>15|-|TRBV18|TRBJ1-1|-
CASSPRSNPNTEAFF
TGTGCCAGCTCACCGCGGAGTAACCCGAACACTGAAGCTTTCTTT